The 2 T cell receptor beta chains in this list originate from one sample, sequenced in a study of cytomegalovirus exposure and HLA in healthy donors. PCR primers comprised 60 Vbeta and 13 Jbeta primers. Profiling relied on immunoSEQ multiplex PCR, and the TCRdb table lists in-frame clones only, not all of them. The sample holds more than 150,000 clones, 84% seen once. Sequencing was performed on PBMCs. These receptors originate from a boy between 10 and 17 years old in good health and CMV-seronegative.

The chain couples TRBV9 to TRBJ2-2, with 11 bases identical to TRBD2. Germline assignment: CDR1 SGDLS and CDR2 YYNGEE. Trimming took 4 bases from V and 5 from J; bases not matched to a gene: 4. The CDR3 has 15 residues. CDR3 nucleotide sequence: TGTGCCAGCAGCCCGTGGACTAGCGGGACCGGGGAGCTGTTTTTT. Its translation is CASSPWTSGTGELFF.

The chain combines TRBV6-1 with TRBJ2-1; TRBD1 is a possible D gene (6 bases). Between the trimmed V and J ends, which lost 6 bases and 12 bases, there was a span of 24 bases. CDR1 is MNHNS, CDR2 SASEGT, per germline. The CDR3 is 15 residues long. CDR3 sequence reads: CASRPPQGPRFGQFF. The CDR3 bases are TGTGCCAGCAGACCCCCCCAGGGGCCCCGATTTGGGCAGTTCTTC.